The 4 T cell receptor beta chains given below trace back to one sample, sequenced in a study of beta chain features in type 1 diabetes. Of the isolated RNA, all was reverse transcribed, and so the sequenced material was expressed TCRB transcripts. Profiling relied on immunoSEQ multiplex PCR, and the TCRdb table lists in-frame clones only, not all of them. The sample has some 400,000 clones, roughly 16% seen once; the top ten hold roughly 0.017%. The sample was naive CD4+ T cells from blood. These receptors all come from a woman younger than 35 in good health.

This clone was seen only a few times. The rearrangement uses TRBV6-6 and TRBJ2-5; a possible D gene is TRBD2 (6 bases). CDR1 and CDR2 (germline): MNHNY, SVGAGI (reference sequence). The length of the CDR3 is 15 residues. Between the trimmed V and J ends, which lost 5 bases and 5 bases, there was a span of 18 bases. The CDR3 here is CASSDERRVHETQYF. CDR3 nucleotides: TGTGCCAGCAGTGACGAGCGGAGGGTCCACGAGACCCAGTACTTC.

This clone was counted between two and nine times. The J gene is TRBJ2-7, the V gene TRBV7-2, with 11 bases fitting TRBD2. V dropped 8 bases and J dropped 3; count of bases not matched to a gene: 6. CDR1 SGHTA and CDR2 FQGNSA come from the germline V gene. This CDR3 has 14 amino acids. The CDR3 sequence is CASDLSGRGYEQYF. The CDR3 coding sequence is TGTGCCAGCGATCTTAGCGGGAGGGGCTACGAGCAGTACTTC.

This sequence joins TRBV29-1 and TRBJ2-3, with D possibly TRBD2 on 5 matching bases. Germline CDR1 and CDR2: SQVTM and ANQGSEA. The CDR3 is 13 residues long. Trimming stripped 5 bases from V and 0 bases from J, with 9 bases between. The CDR3 sequence: CSVRGSSTDTQYF. The CDR3 coding sequence is TGCAGCGTTCGGGGTTCTAGCACAGATACGCAGTATTTT.

There are a few counts of this clone. The chain has TRBV5-4 and TRBJ2-3, with TRBD1 identical over 9 bases. V was pared by 4 bases and J by 1 base, with 4 bases of the junction left unmatched. Germline values: CDR1 SGHNT, CDR2 YYREEE (reference sequence). The CDR3 runs 15 residues. The CDR3, as DNA: TGTGCCAGCAGCCGGGACAGGGTGGGCACAGATACGCAGTATTTT. Translated: CASSRDRVGTDTQYF. The full variable domain, completed using reference TRBV5-4 and TRBJ2-3, is ETGVTQSPTHLIKTRGQQVTLRCSSQSGHNTVSWYQQALGQGPQFIFQYYREEENGRGNFPPRFSGLQFPNYSSELNVNALELDDSALYLCASSRDRVGTDTQYFGPGTRLTVL.